This TCR beta chain is drawn from a study of identical twins. Study-level findings and limits: Researchers reported weaker excess twin sharing in beta out-of-frame sequences. Out-of-frame alpha sequences shared by twins showed excess low generation probability. Models came in too low on out-of-frame TCR alpha sharing in monozygotic twins. The study based its conclusions on cross-sectional statistical analysis and did not follow the same donors.

TCRdb ran MiXCR on the 5' RACE reads and lists one entry per CDR3 protein. The sample contains some 320,000 distinct CDR3 sequences, over 9% of which appear only once. A few counts support this clonotype. Its antigen is still unknown. Looked up from germline, CDR1 is SGHRS and CDR2 is YFSETQ. The V gene end was trimmed by 2 bases and the J gene end by 8 bases; junction bases not matched to a gene: 7. CDR3 size: 14 residues. This sample also belongs to another study, concerning yellow fever vaccine responses in identical twins.

Specimen: CD8+ T cells sorted from blood. This TCR was recovered from a woman younger than 30 in good health. This sequence joins TRBV5-1 and TRBJ2-1; 7 bases map to TRBD2. For the CDR3, the DNA is TGCGCCAGCAGCTTCTCCCGGGGGAGGGATGAGCAGTTCTTC. Its translation is CASSFSRGRDEQFF. The complete variable domain, with remaining parts taken from reference TRBV5-1 and TRBJ2-1, reads KAGVTQTPRYLIKTRGQQVTLSCSPISGHRSVSWYQQTPGQGLQFLFEYFSETQRNKGNFPGRFSGRQFSNSRSEMNVSTLELGDSALYLCASSFSRGRDEQFFGPGTRLTVL.